This T cell receptor beta chain was found in a study of shared clonotypes between healthy human individuals. Background on the study: Donor composition was a couple of women and a few men, aged 18 to 49.

Source study methods: Sequence data from immunoSEQ were junction-only and lacked quality scores; consequently, filtering differed. The method was immunoSEQ multiplex PCR; TCRdb's version includes in-frame clones alone and lacks a portion of them. Clonal size and the V and J genes are those of that table, whereas D and trimming came from the DNA. Of 2,500,000 or so clones in the sample, just over 90% were seen once. The CDR3 has 15 amino acids. From germline, CDR1 is SQVTM and CDR2 ANQGSEA. The germline V and J ends were trimmed by 3 bases and 6 bases, with 21 bases remaining between them. The chain is built from TRBV29-1 and TRBJ2-7, with D perhaps matching TRBD1 (6 bases). The clonotype was recovered from a young man in good health. The material sequenced was naive CD4+ T cells sorted from blood. Subset here: CD45RA+ positively selected. The chain's CDR3 is CSVETKAGVLSEQYF. DNA of the CDR3: TGCAGCGTTGAGACCAAGGCAGGGGTATTAAGCGAGCAGTACTTC.